Listed below are T cell receptor beta chains from one sample, sequenced in a study of siplizumab effects on memory and regulatory T cells. Assay: immunoSEQ multiplex PCR; the TCRdb copy retains only in-frame clones and omits some. The sample holds approximately 91,000 clones, about 95% seen once. Specimen: CD8+ T cells sorted from blood. The source is a human donor in good health. CDR3s include the opening cysteine and the closing phenylalanine or tryptophan. A D gene is named only where the DNA matches it firmly. Where a row states a size, it is once, few, many or the class of an expanded clone; other rows omit it.

15	-	TRBV4-1	-	TRBJ2-7	TGCGCCAGCAGCCAAGTAGGTGGTTCGGGCTACGAGCAGTACTTC	CASSQVGGSGYEQYF
16	-	TRBV7-7	-	TRBJ2-1	TGTGCTAGCAGCTTACAACCGGGAGCCTCAGGAGATGAGCAGTTCTTC	CASSLQPGASGDEQFF
14	-	TRBV5-1	-	TRBJ2-2	TGCGCCAGCAGCTTGCCATATGAGACCGGGGAGCTGTTTTTT	CASSLPYETGELFF
16	TRBD2	TRBV19	once	TRBJ2-5	TGTGCCAGTAGTCCTCGACTAGCGGGGAACCAAGAGACCCAGTACTTC	CASSPRLAGNQETQYF
14	TRBD2	TRBV9	-	TRBJ2-7	TGTGCCAGCAGCGGGGGACTAGGGGACTACGAGCAGTACTTC	CASSGGLGDYEQYF
13	TRBD2	TRBV11-2	-	TRBJ2-7	TGTGCCAGCAGCTCCCGCGGGGGGAGCGAGCAGTACTTC	CASSSRGGSEQYF
14	-	TRBV5-1	-	TRBJ2-5	TGCGCCAGCAGCTTTAGCAGGGACACAGAGACCCAGTACTTC	CASSFSRDTETQYF
13	-	TRBV12-5	-	TRBJ2-1	TGTGCTAGTGGTCCGACGACAATTCATGAGCAGTTCTTC	CASGPTTIHEQFF
14	-	TRBV2	-	TRBJ2-3	TGTGCCAGCAGAGGAACTATGGGCACAGATACGCAGTATTTT	CASRGTMGTDTQYF
13	-	TRBV19	-	TRBJ2-7	TGTGCCAGTAGTATACTGGAGGGGGTCGAGCAGTACTTC	CASSILEGVEQYF
13	TRBD1	TRBV10-2	-	TRBJ1-4	TGCGCCAGCAGTGAGGATCCGGGACAGGACCCTTTTTTT	CASSEDPGQDPFF
16	-	TRBV2	-	TRBJ1-5	TGTGCCAGCAGTGAACAGGGCCAATATAGCAATCAGCCCCAGCATTTT	CASSEQGQYSNQPQHF
13	-	TRBV5-1	-	TRBJ1-2	TGCGCCAGCAGCTTCGGGACACCGTATGGCTACACCTTC	CASSFGTPYGYTF
16	-	TRBV14	-	TRBJ2-7	TGTGCCAGCAGCCAAGTCCGGGACCCCTTAAGAAACGAGCAGTACTTC	CASSQVRDPLRNEQYF
13	-	TRBV7-5	-	TRBJ2-2	TGTGCCAGCTCTAGAGGAGGCACCGGGGAGCTGTTTTTT	CASSRGGTGELFF
13	-	TRBV13	-	TRBJ2-7	TGTGCCAGCAGCTGGGGGTCAAGTTACGAGCAGTACTTC	CASSWGSSYEQYF
13	TRBD1	TRBV7-9	-	TRBJ2-7	TGTGCCAGCAGCTACATAACCGGGACAGGGGGCATCTTC	CASSYITGTGGIF
16	-	TRBV4-1	-	TRBJ2-7	TGCGCCAGCAGCCAAGATTTGGGGCGCAGGGACTACGAGCAGTACTTC	CASSQDLGRRDYEQYF
14	-	TRBV27	-	TRBJ2-5	TGTGCCAGCAGTTTTGGCTGGGCCCGGGAGACCCAGTACTTC	CASSFGWARETQYF
14	TRBD1	TRBV5-1	-	TRBJ2-1	TGCGCCAGCAGCTTGGCCGGGACAGCCTATGAGCAGTTCTTC	CASSLAGTAYEQFF
15	-	TRBV7-3	-	TRBJ2-5	TGTGCCAGCAGCTGGGGGACCGGATCAAAAGAGACCCAGTACTTC	CASSWGTGSKETQYF
16	TRBD2	TRBV5-6	-	TRBJ2-5	TGTGCCAGCAGCTTGGGACTAGCGGGAGAGATTGAGACCCAGTACTTC	CASSLGLAGEIETQYF
15	-	TRBV9	-	TRBJ1-5	TGTGCCAGCAGCCGAGAGGAGGGCGGCAATCAGCCCCAGCATTTT	CASSREEGGNQPQHF
16	-	TRBV7-8	once	TRBJ2-2	TGTGCCAGCAGCCCGTGGGGGGCGATGAACACCGGGGAGCTGTTTTTT	CASSPWGAMNTGELFF
13	-	TRBV7-3	-	TRBJ2-3	TGTGCCAGCAGCTTAATATCTGGAGATACGCAGTATTTT	CASSLISGDTQYF
12	-	TRBV6-6	-	TRBJ2-5	TGTGCCAGCAGCGAACAAGGCGAGACCCAGTACTTC	CASSEQGETQYF
11	-	TRBV7-6	-	TRBJ2-7	TGTGCCAGCAGCGCAAACTCGGAGCAGTACTTC	CASSANSEQYF
19	-	TRBV28	-	TRBJ2-2	TGTGCCAGCAGTTTATCGGGCCCGGGGCGTGCGGTTGAGGGCGGGGAGCTGTTTTTT	CASSLSGPGRAVEGGELFF
13	-	TRBV4-1	-	TRBJ2-3	TGCGCCAGCAGCCCTACGGGGGAAGATACGCAGTATTTT	CASSPTGEDTQYF
17	TRBD1	TRBV5-1	once	TRBJ2-7	TGCGCCAGCAGCTTGCTCTTGACCGGGACAGAAGACTACGAGCAGTACTTC	CASSLLLTGTEDYEQYF
12	-	TRBV5-6	few	TRBJ1-2	TGTGCCAGCAGCCCGGGGGTGTATGGCTACACCTTC	CASSPGVYGYTF